The 6 T cell receptor beta chains reported below all come from one sample, sequenced in a study of shared T cell receptors in the human thymus. Using immunoSEQ multiplex PCR, the repertoire was profiled, and TCRdb retains in-frame clones only, with some absent. Of 550,000 to 800,000 clones listed, roughly 85% are singletons. These records were also assigned to another study, of human thymus T cells.

The sample comprised thymocytes. These receptors originate from a girl under three years old with a congenital heart defect.

The chain links TRBV21-1 to TRBJ2-5; the table's D call, TRBD2, has no DNA check behind it. TRBV21-1 is an annotated pseudogene. The CDR3 runs 16 residues. CDR3 residues: CASSTLAGGLWETQYF. Here the CDR3 DNA reads TGTGCCAGCAGCACCCTAGCGGGGGGCCTCTGGGAGACCCAGTACTTC.

J is TRBJ2-7 and V is TRBV7-3, with 11 bases identical to TRBD1. Looked up from germline, CDR1 is SGHTA and CDR2 is FQGTGA. The trim removed 1 base at V and 2 bases at J, leaving 10 bases unmatched. The CDR3 length is 18 residues. CDR3 coding DNA: TGTGCCAGCAGCTTAAGGGGGGACAGGGGGTTTGGAGCCTACGAGCAGTACTTC. Translation: CASSLRGDRGFGAYEQYF.

The chain uses TRBV27 and TRBJ1-2, with 10 bases fitting TRBD1. V lost 6 bases and J lost 8; bases outside the gene matches: 15. The CDR3 consists of 16 residues. Germline-derived CDR1 and CDR2 are MNHEY and SMNVEV (reference sequence). DNA for the CDR3: TGTGCCAGCAGCCCGATGGGGGACAGGGGACCGGGAGGCTACACCTTC. It codes for CASSPMGDRGPGGYTF.

This clone was seen a handful of times. The V call is TRBV5-4, the J call TRBJ2-3; 9 bases map to TRBD2. The CDR3 has 19 residues. CDR1 and CDR2 from the germline V gene are SGHNT and YYREEE (reference sequence). Trimming cost V 5 bases and J 2 bases; bases outside gene matches: 18. CDR3 region: CASSLSGGPWSDTTDTQYF. The CDR3 region has the DNA TGTGCCAGCAGTTTAAGCGGGGGGCCCTGGAGTGATACCACAGATACGCAGTATTTT.

This clone was counted only a few times. The gene calls are TRBV28 and TRBJ2-6, with 7 bases lining up with TRBD2. Germline CDR1 and CDR2: MDHEN and SYDVKM. Trimming cost V 0 bases and J 2 bases; bases outside gene matches: 7. This CDR3 contains 18 residues. The CDR3 loop reads CASSLCQGEGPGANVLTF. The CDR3 DNA reads TGTGCCAGCAGTTTATGCCAAGGGGAGGGACCTGGGGCCAACGTCCTGACTTTC.

The V gene is TRBV19, the J gene TRBJ1-2; 9 nucleotides align to TRBD1. The germline V gene encodes CDR1 LNHDA and CDR2 SQIVND (reference sequence). The ends lost 6 bases at V and 2 bases at J; junction bases unmatched: 4. This CDR3 contains 14 residues. CDR3 nucleotide sequence: TGTGCCAGTAGAGGAGGGACAGGGAACTATGGCTACACCTTC. The encoded protein is CASRGGTGNYGYTF. Combining the CDR3 with reference TRBV19 and TRBJ1-2 gives the whole variable domain DGGITQSPKYLFRKEGQNVTLSCEQNLNHDAMYWYRQDPGQGLRLIYYSQIVNDFQKGDIAEGYSVSREKKESFPLTVTSAQKNPTAFYLCASRGGTGNYGYTFGSGTRLTVV.